This T cell receptor (beta chain) was identified during a study of blood T cell repertoires in COVID-19. About the study: COVID-19 samples, acute and convalescent, were from the United States, Italy and Spain. Sample material is recorded as cDNA or gDNA derived from T cells, B-cell-depleted T cells, or PBMCs.

Original methodology: Reference gene primers were amplified, and this amplification served to estimate nucleated cell counts. The assay was immunoSEQ multiplex PCR, and TCRdb's table has in-frame clones only and misses some. V and J calls plus clone size are reproduced from that table; the DNA served to infer D and trimming. This sample has around 180,000 clones, with about 87% found just once. The germline gives CDR1 SGHRS, CDR2 YFSETQ. CDR3 length equals 19 residues. V dropped 0 bases and J dropped 0 bases, with 19 bases sitting between them. V and J are TRBV5-1 and TRBJ2-1, with a possible D match to TRBD2 (6 bases). The sequenced material came from peripheral blood. The TCR comes from a man in his 60s with acute or convalescent COVID-19. The CDR3 DNA follows: TGCGCCAGCAGCTTGGGGTACGGGGTAGCGGTTAGCTCCTACAATGAGCAGTTCTTC. Protein product: CASSLGYGVAVSSYNEQFF.